Listed here is a single T cell receptor (beta chain). The sample belongs to a study of blood T cell repertoires in COVID-19. As for the study in general: Spain, Italy and the United States supplied samples that represented acute and convalescent COVID-19.

Participants reported their clinical history, and cohort assignment relied on those reports. Among Cohort 3 donors, those recovered had two negative PCRs, clearance, or symptom resolution. The ends were cut back, 3 bases at V and 4 bases at J, with 12 bases in the middle. Germline CDR1 is SNHLY and CDR2 is FYNNEI. The CDR3 is made up of 15 amino acids. Authors' data handling: Nucleated cell number was recorded as an estimate derived from reference gene primer amplification. Sequencing was performed with immunoSEQ multiplex PCR; in TCRdb, only in-frame clones are kept and a portion is missing. Clonal size and the V and J genes are those of that table, whereas D and trimming came from the DNA. The table includes some 200,000 clones, 75% to 85% detected once.

The chain combines TRBV2 with TRBJ2-2; maybe TRBD1 (6 bases). This receptor was identified in a man aged 35 to 55 who had recovered from COVID-19. Input material: PBMCs or T cells enriched from blood (not recorded which). CDR3 residues: CASSDGRGSTGELFF. CDR3 sequence (DNA): TGTGCCAGCAGTGATGGCAGGGGCAGCACCGGGGAGCTGTTTTTT.